This TCR beta chain stems from a study of blood T cell repertoires in COVID-19. The CDR3 is 16 amino acids. Germline V gene sequence: CDR1 SGDLS, CDR2 YYNGEE. With 4 bases clipped from V and 3 bases from J, the junction kept 7 bases outside the gene matches. The cohort comprised adults aged about 18 to 100 years residing in 24 US areas. Each participant's cohort was designated according to participant-reported clinical history. Repertoires were generated with immunoSEQ multiplex PCR, while TCRdb's copy carries only in-frame clones and drops some. Of 400,000 to 500,000 clones listed, about 88% are singletons.

The TCR sequence derives from a woman aged 18 to 35 who had been exposed to COVID-19. This chain joins TRBV9 and TRBJ2-2; 9 positions match TRBD1. The sequenced sample was PBMCs or T cells enriched from blood (not recorded which). CDR3 coding DNA: TGTGCCAGCAGCTCCCGGGACAGGGTTCACACCGGGGAGCTGTTTTTT. This encodes CASSSRDRVHTGELFF.